These 25 T cell receptor beta chains came from one sample sequenced in a study of blood T cell repertoires in COVID-19. Generated by immunoSEQ multiplex PCR, the TCRdb table keeps only in-frame clones and is missing some. This table holds around 340,000 clones, just over 85% found once. Source material: PBMCs or T cells enriched from blood (not recorded which). All receptors come from a woman aged 40 to 50 with acute COVID-19.

The V and J genes are TRBV7-8 and TRBJ1-2; D is unresolved. The length of the CDR3 is 15 residues. The germline gives CDR1 SGHVS, CDR2 FQNEAQ. V was trimmed by 2 bases and J by 8 bases, leaving 18 bases between them. DNA for the CDR3: TGTGCCAGCAGCTTAAGCGGTCCAGCGGCAATAGGCTACACCTTC. It translates to CASSLSGPAAIGYTF.

The chain joins TRBV27 to TRBJ1-6, with 10 nucleotides matching TRBD1. The junction had 2 bases not matched to a gene; V was cut back by 0 bases and J by 9 bases. The CDR3 is 15 residues long. Per the germline V gene, CDR1 is MNHEY and CDR2 is SMNVEV (reference sequence). CDR3 sequence (DNA): TGTGCCAGCAGTTTATCAGGACAGGGGGGTTCACCCCTCCACTTT. This encodes CASSLSGQGGSPLHF.

This clone has only one observation. The rearrangement links TRBV7-3 to TRBJ2-1, with 9 positions matching TRBD2. This CDR3 spans 15 amino acids. Trimming took 2 bases from V and 8 from J; bases not matched to a gene: 7. The germline gives CDR1 SGHTA, CDR2 FQGTGA. CDR3 protein: CASSLQREAPHEQFF. In DNA, the CDR3 is TGTGCCAGCAGCTTACAGCGGGAGGCCCCCCATGAGCAGTTCTTC.

This clone was counted a few times. The chain couples TRBV7-6 to TRBJ2-3, with 7 bases aligning to TRBD2. The CDR3 is made up of 13 amino acids. CDR1 is SGHVS, CDR2 FNYEAQ, per germline. The junction had 4 bases not matched to a gene; V was cut back by 6 bases and J by 4 bases. In DNA, the CDR3 is TGTGCCAGCAGGGCGGGAGTGGCAGATACGCAGTATTTT. It yields the protein CASRAGVADTQYF.

The CDR3 region is CASSLAGLGANVLTF. For the CDR3, the DNA is TGTGCCAGTAGTCTAGCCGGTCTTGGGGCCAACGTCCTGACTTTC. V is TRBV19 and J is TRBJ2-6, with a tentative D call TRBD2 (5 bases). Germline values: CDR1 LNHDA, CDR2 SQIVND (reference sequence). Deletions cut 5 bases from V and 3 bases from J, with 11 bases between. CDR3 size: 15 residues.

The V gene is TRBV7-3, the J gene TRBJ2-5; tentative D call: TRBD1 (8 bases). The CDR3 length is 19 residues. V gave up 2 bases and J gave up 0 bases, with 22 bases separating them. The germline gives CDR1 SGHTA, CDR2 FQGTGA. The CDR3 region is CASSLDSTGQGGNQETQYF. CDR3 nucleotide sequence: TGTGCCAGCAGCTTAGATTCCACAGGACAGGGAGGGAACCAAGAGACCCAGTACTTC.

This chain connects TRBV19 to TRBJ1-3; D might be TRBD1 (5 bases). Germline values: CDR1 LNHDA, CDR2 SQIVND (reference sequence). Trimming stripped 8 bases from V and 8 bases from J, with 22 bases between. The CDR3 sequence is 15 residues long. CDR3 loop: CASRGGFWRRDTIYF. CDR3 coding DNA: TGTGCCAGTCGGGGGGGTTTTTGGCGACGGGACACCATATATTTT.

V usage is TRBV6-5 and J usage is TRBJ2-2, with a tentative D call TRBD1 (5 bases). The CDR3 is 13 residues long. From germline, CDR1 is MNHEY and CDR2 SVGAGI. V was pared by 8 bases and J by 2 bases, with 9 bases between. The CDR3 protein is CASAQGNTGELFF. As DNA, the CDR3 is TGTGCCAGCGCCCAGGGAAACACCGGGGAGCTGTTTTTT.

The chain couples TRBV4-1 to TRBJ2-3; 10 bases map to TRBD2. CDR3 length equals 16 residues. Germline CDR1 reads MGHRA; CDR2 reads YSYEKL. The V gene end was trimmed by 4 bases and the J gene end by 0 bases; junction bases not matched to a gene: 4. The CDR3 region is CASSLLAGTSTDTQYF. The CDR3 bases are TGCGCCAGCAGCCTACTAGCGGGGACTAGCACAGATACGCAGTATTTT.

A few counts support this clone. This chain's CDR3 is CASTRGAEAGNTIYF. Here the CDR3 DNA reads TGTGCCAGCACCCGGGGGGCTGAGGCTGGAAACACCATATATTTT. The chain employs TRBV6-5 and TRBJ1-3; TRBD1 is a possible D gene (6 bases). The CDR3 sequence is 15 residues long. V was clipped by 7 bases and J by 2 bases, with 15 bases between them. The V gene's germline CDR1 is MNHEY and CDR2 SVGAGI.

This clone was found a few times. The chain links TRBV7-2 to TRBJ1-2; perhaps TRBD1 as D (6 bases). Looked up from germline, CDR1 is SGHTA and CDR2 is FQGNSA. Trimming left V 5 bases short and J 5 bases short, with 15 bases between. The CDR3 is 14 amino acids. CDR3 sequence (DNA): TGTGCCAGCAGCCCACCCAGGGGCGAGTATGGCTACACCTTC. It specifies CASSPPRGEYGYTF.

This clone appeared a single time. The V and J genes are TRBV12-3 or TRBV12-4 and TRBJ1-2; 7 positions agree with TRBD1. V shed 5 bases and J 3 bases; nucleotides not matched to a gene: 0. There are 12 residues in the CDR3. The CDR3 here is CASSDRDYGYTF. The CDR3, as DNA: TGTGCCAGCAGTGACAGGGACTATGGCTACACCTTC.

This chain joins TRBV9 and TRBJ2-2; D is perhaps TRBD2 (6 bases). This CDR3 has 14 amino acids. Trimming shortened V by 0 bases and J by 5 bases, and 8 bases separated the two germline ends. Germline CDR1 and CDR2: SGDLS and YYNGEE. The CDR3 protein is CASSVEGRTGELFF. The CDR3 nucleotides read TGTGCCAGCAGCGTAGAAGGGAGGACCGGGGAGCTGTTTTTT.

CDR3 in amino acids: CASSEVISGELFF. CDR3 DNA: TGTGCCAGCAGTGAAGTAATCAGCGGGGAGCTGTTTTTT. The chain carries TRBV2 and TRBJ2-2; D not resolved. The CDR3 has 13 amino acids. Germline loops: CDR1 SNHLY, CDR2 FYNNEI. V was trimmed by 1 base and J by 7 bases, leaving 7 bases between them.

This clone appeared a single time. The rearrangement joins TRBV6-2 or TRBV6-3 to TRBJ2-1, with TRBD2 matching over 13 bases. The junction had 6 bases not matched to a gene; V was cut back by 6 bases and J by 7 bases. Looked up from germline, CDR1 is MNHEY and CDR2 is SVGEGT. The CDR3 length is 15 residues. CDR3 amino acids: CASSLLAGGQNEQFF. The CDR3 coding sequence is TGTGCCAGCAGCTTACTAGCGGGGGGGCAAAATGAGCAGTTCTTC.

The chain carries TRBV6-5 and TRBJ1-3, with TRBD1 as a possible D gene (5 bases). This CDR3 contains 15 residues. Germline-derived CDR1 and CDR2 are MNHEY and SVGAGI. The V end lost 5 bases, the J end lost 4 bases, and 15 bases lay between the germline ends. The CDR3, as DNA: TGTGCCAGCAGTCTTGACAGCCTTAAGGGAAACACCATATATTTT. Translated, it gives CASSLDSLKGNTIYF.

The chain recombines TRBV19 with TRBJ2-1; D call uncertain. Per the germline V gene, CDR1 is LNHDA and CDR2 is SQIVND (reference sequence). CDR3 length: 17 residues. V was clipped by 1 base and J by 6 bases, with 19 bases between them. The CDR3 DNA reads TGTGCCAGTAGTATAGGTTTCACGCGGCCTAAGTTCAATGAGCAGTTCTTC. Amino acid sequence: CASSIGFTRPKFNEQFF.

This chain connects TRBV7-2 to TRBJ2-7; perhaps TRBD2 as D (6 bases). V lost 1 base and J lost 7, with 14 bases in between. Germline CDR1 reads SGHTA; CDR2 reads FQGNSA. This CDR3 has 14 amino acids. In DNA form, the CDR3 reads TGTGCCAGCAGCTTAGAGGGCGGGATTATGGAGCAGTACTTC. This translates into CASSLEGGIMEQYF.

The V call is TRBV7-6, the J call TRBJ1-2; D is ambiguous. V lost 2 bases and J lost 7, with 11 bases in between. CDR1 is SGHVS and CDR2 is FNYEAQ in the germline V gene. The CDR3 spans 13 residues. CDR3 coding DNA: TGTGCCAGCAGCTTAAGCGGGTTAAGTGGCTACACCTTC. Protein sequence: CASSLSGLSGYTF.

The chain joins TRBV7-9 to TRBJ2-1; no reliable D call. Germline CDR1 SEHNR, CDR2 FQNEAQ (reference sequence). The V and J ends lost 2 bases and 0 bases respectively, with 5 bases between them. This CDR3 has 14 residues. The CDR3 reads CASSLTASYNEQFF. DNA for the CDR3: TGTGCCAGCAGCTTAACAGCCTCCTACAATGAGCAGTTCTTC.

The J gene is TRBJ1-2, the V gene TRBV5-4; 12 bases map to TRBD1. The CDR3 sequence is 16 residues long. V was pared by 4 bases and J by 2 bases, with 6 bases of the junction left unmatched. CDR1 and CDR2 from the germline V gene are SGHNT and YYREEE (reference sequence). The CDR3 region has the DNA TGTGCCAGCAGCGGGGGACAGGGGGCGGTGAACTATGGCTACACCTTC. Encoded protein: CASSGGQGAVNYGYTF.

The CDR3 loop is CASRVNSGSSYNEQFF. DNA of the CDR3: TGTGCCAGTAGAGTAAATAGCGGGAGCTCCTACAATGAGCAGTTCTTC. This chain joins TRBV19 and TRBJ2-1; 9 bases align to TRBD2. Germline CDR1 and CDR2: LNHDA and SQIVND (reference sequence). This CDR3 is built from 16 residues. Losses at the gene ends were 6 bases for V and 0 bases for J; bases not matched to a gene: 6.

This chain joins TRBV7-9 and TRBJ1-4; 7 nucleotides align to TRBD1. The CDR3 length is 14 residues. Trimming removed 1 base from V and 7 bases from J; junction bases left unmatched: 3. Germline-derived CDR1 and CDR2 are SEHNR and FQNEAQ (reference sequence). The DNA for the CDR3 is TGTGCCAGCAGCTTAGACAGGGGTGGTGAAAAACTGTTTTTT. It specifies CASSLDRGGEKLFF. Variable domain in full (rest from reference TRBV7-9 and TRBJ1-4): DTGVSQNPRHKITKRGQNVTFRCDPISEHNRLYWYRQTLGQGPEFLTYFQNEAQLEKSRLLSDRFSAERPKGSFSTLEIQRTEQGDSAMYLCASSLDRGGEKLFFGSGTQLSVL.

The gene calls are TRBV7-2 and TRBJ2-7; 8 bases line up with TRBD1. CDR1 and CDR2 (germline): SGHTA, FQGNSA. This CDR3 contains 15 residues. J gave up 4 bases and V 1 base, and 6 bases lay outside the gene matches. This CDR3 reads CASSLGPGQVYEQYF. The CDR3 DNA sequence: TGTGCCAGCAGCTTAGGACCGGGACAGGTATACGAGCAGTACTTC. Together with reference TRBV7-2 and TRBJ2-7, the CDR3 gives the full variable domain: GAGVSQSPSNKVTEKGKDVELRCDPISGHTALYWYRQSLGQGLEFLIYFQGNSAPDKSGLPSDRFSAERTGGSVSTLTIQRTQQEDSAVYLCASSLGPGQVYEQYFGPGTRLTVT.

The chain links TRBV7-9 to TRBJ1-1; D is ambiguous. V lost 3 bases and J lost 4, with 12 bases in between. Germline V CDR1 and CDR2: SEHNR, FQNEAQ (reference sequence). CDR3 length: 14 amino acids. The CDR3 sequence: CASSLEGWVTEAFF. The CDR3 region has the DNA TGTGCCAGCAGCTTGGAGGGATGGGTCACTGAAGCTTTCTTT.